This entry features one T cell receptor (beta chain) sequence. This sample is drawn from a study of blood T cell repertoires in COVID-19. Authors' methods: Nucleated cell number was recorded as an estimate derived from reference gene primer amplification. Repertoires were generated with immunoSEQ multiplex PCR, while TCRdb's copy carries only in-frame clones and drops some. V and J calls and clone size are given by that table; D and trimming were obtained from the DNA. The table lists 250,000 to 350,000 clones, about 89% of them singletons. Trimming cost V 2 bases and J 3 bases, with 17 bases left between them. The CDR3 has 17 residues. The germline V gene encodes CDR1 SGHTA and CDR2 FQGTGA.

The sample was peripheral blood. The rearrangement joins TRBV7-3 to TRBJ2-4; TRBD2 might be the D (5 bases). The clonotype was recovered from a woman aged 40 to 50 who had recovered from COVID-19. The CDR3 nucleotides are TGTGCCAGCAGCTTAGCCGGTATCGGGGTTGGCAAAAACATTCAGTACTTC. Its protein is CASSLAGIGVGKNIQYF.